The 27 T cell receptor beta chains reported below all come from one sample, sequenced in a study of control samples from healthy donors and cancer patients. The data were produced by immunoSEQ multiplex PCR, yet TCRdb's version contains in-frame clones alone and is incomplete. The table lists roughly 400,000 clones, 75% to 95% of them singletons. Sequencing was done on a sample of PBMCs. These receptors originate from a middle-aged man with head and neck cancer.

This clone was detected a few times. The rearrangement links TRBV7-8 to TRBJ1-2; TRBD1 is a possible D gene (5 bases). Trimming left V 7 bases short and J 2 bases short, with 20 bases between. The germline V gene has CDR1 SGHVS and CDR2 FQNEAQ. This CDR3 region has 16 residues. The CDR3 DNA reads TGTGCCAGCACCACCCACGGGGGGGAAAGGAACTATGGCTACACCTTC. Translating gives CASTTHGGERNYGYTF.

The chain couples TRBV4-1 to TRBJ1-4; D might be TRBD1 (5 bases). The germline gives CDR1 MGHRA, CDR2 YSYEKL. The germline V and J ends were trimmed by 4 bases and 6 bases, with 18 bases remaining between them. This CDR3 is 16 amino acids long. CDR3 loop: CASSPRGDSTYEKLFF. The DNA for the CDR3 is TGCGCCAGCAGCCCCCGGGGGGACTCAACCTATGAAAAACTGTTTTTT.

V usage is TRBV3-1 (or the pseudogene TRBV3-2) and J usage is TRBJ2-1, with TRBD2 matching 8 bases. Germline values: CDR1 LGHDT, CDR2 YNNKEL (reference sequence). V shed 1 base, J shed 3 bases, and the junction held 8 bases outside the gene matches. CDR3 size: 17 residues. For the CDR3, the DNA is TGTGCCAGCAGCCAAGCTGGGCGGGGGGCCGTCTACAATGAGCAGTTCTTC. Translation gives CASSQAGRGAVYNEQFF.

This clone has only one observation. The rearrangement joins TRBV30 to TRBJ1-2; D gene unclear. The germline V gene has CDR1 GTSNPN and CDR2 SVGIG (reference sequence). The CDR3 has 15 residues. V shed 5 bases and J shed 0 bases, with 16 bases lying between them. CDR3 nucleotide sequence: TGTGCCTGGGATGGGGTTGGCAGCTCTAACTATGGCTACACCTTC. Its translation is CAWDGVGSSNYGYTF.

Written as DNA, the CDR3 is TGTGCCAGCAGCTTGCCTAGCACCGCCCGACTGATCACAGATACGCAGTATTTT. It encodes CASSLPSTARLITDTQYF. This chain connects TRBV5-4 to TRBJ2-3, with D tentatively TRBD2 (5 bases). V lost 1 base and J 2 bases, leaving 20 bases between the germline ends. Germline CDR1 and CDR2: SGHNT and YYREEE (reference sequence). The CDR3 runs to 18 residues. Drawing the rest from reference TRBV5-4 and TRBJ2-3, the complete variable domain is ETGVTQSPTHLIKTRGQQVTLRCSSQSGHNTVSWYQQALGQGPQFIFQYYREEENGRGNFPPRFSGLQFPNYSSELNVNALELDDSALYLCASSLPSTARLITDTQYFGPGTRLTVL.

This chain uses TRBV10-2 with TRBJ1-2; 10 bases are shared with TRBD1. After removal of 3 bases from V and 4 bases from J, the junction contained 2 bases not matched to a gene. From germline, CDR1 is WSHSY and CDR2 SAAADI. The length of the CDR3 is 14 residues. The CDR3 region has the DNA TGCGCCAGCAGTGAAAGACAGGGGGCCTATGGCTACACCTTC. Its protein is CASSERQGAYGYTF.

The rearrangement joins TRBV19 to TRBJ2-2; D gene unclear. The CDR3 is 14 amino acids. Trimming cost V 3 bases and J 2 bases, with 7 bases left between them. From germline, CDR1 is LNHDA and CDR2 SQIVND (reference sequence). The CDR3 DNA sequence: TGTGCCAGTAGTATGGCCTCAAACACCGGGGAGCTGTTTTTT. This encodes CASSMASNTGELFF.

This chain uses TRBV27 with TRBJ2-7, with 7 positions matching TRBD1. Germline V gives CDR1 MNHEY, CDR2 SMNVEV (reference sequence). The CDR3 contains 12 residues. V shed 8 bases, J shed 7 bases, and the junction held 8 bases outside the gene matches. Written as DNA, the CDR3 is TGTGCCAGCGGACGACAGGGTCGGGAGCAGTACTTC. This translates into CASGRQGREQYF.

The CDR3 DNA reads as TGTGCCAGCAGCGCCGGACTGATGAACACTGAAGCTTTCTTT. Amino acids: CASSAGLMNTEAFF. The chain links TRBV9 to TRBJ1-1, with D uncertain. CDR1 and CDR2 (germline): SGDLS, YYNGEE. Trimming stripped 3 bases from V and 0 bases from J, with 9 bases between. CDR3 length: 14 amino acids. The whole variable domain, remainder taken from reference TRBV9 and TRBJ1-1, is DSGVTQTPKHLITATGQRVTLRCSPRSGDLSVYWYQQSLDQGLQFLIQYYNGEERAKGNILERFSAQQFPDLHSELNLSSLELGDSALYFCASSAGLMNTEAFFGQGTRLTVV.

The chain's CDR3 is CASSQMDRATGEQYF. CDR3 sequence (DNA): TGTGCCAGCAGCCAGATGGACCGGGCTACGGGCGAGCAGTACTTC. This chain uses TRBV14 with TRBJ2-7; unclear D gene. CDR3 length: 15 amino acids. The ends were cut back, 3 bases at V and 6 bases at J, with 18 bases in the middle. Germline V gives CDR1 SGHDN, CDR2 FVKESK. Supplemented by reference TRBV14 and TRBJ2-7, the full variable domain reads EAGVTQFPSHSVIEKGQTVTLRCDPISGHDNLYWYRRVMGKEIKFLLHFVKESKQDESGMPNNRFLAERTGGTYSTLKVQPAELEDSGVYFCASSQMDRATGEQYFGPGTRLTVT.

V gene TRBV6-5 combines with J gene TRBJ2-1; TRBD2 matches at 7 bases. This CDR3 is built from 15 residues. Losses at the gene ends were 2 bases for V and 4 bases for J; bases not matched to a gene: 5. Germline V gene sequence: CDR1 MNHEY, CDR2 SVGAGI. Here the CDR3 reads CASSYGGSGYNEQFF. CDR3 nucleotide sequence: TGTGCCAGCAGTTACGGCGGGAGCGGTTACAATGAGCAGTTCTTC.

The chain joins TRBV5-1 to TRBJ2-1; D assignment may be TRBD1 or TRBD2 (6 bases each). Germline CDR1 is SGHRS and CDR2 is YFSETQ. The CDR3 extends over 13 amino acids. Trimming cost V 7 bases and J 10 bases, with 18 bases left between them. CDR3 coding DNA: TGCGCCAGCTCCAACACGGGGGCACAAGAGCAGTTCTTC. This sequence encodes CASSNTGAQEQFF. Supplemented by reference TRBV5-1 and TRBJ2-1, the full variable domain reads KAGVTQTPRYLIKTRGQQVTLSCSPISGHRSVSWYQQTPGQGLQFLFEYFSETQRNKGNFPGRFSGRQFSNSRSEMNVSTLELGDSALYLCASSNTGAQEQFFGPGTRLTVL.

This chain uses TRBV19 with TRBJ1-1, with TRBD1 matching over 7 bases. J was trimmed by 11 bases and V by 8 bases; bases with no gene match: 20. The CDR3 spans 15 residues. The germline V gene encodes CDR1 LNHDA and CDR2 SQIVND (reference sequence). In DNA, the CDR3 is TGTGCCAGTTCAGGAGGGGGCGAGCAAAAGATTACGGCTTTCTTT. Protein sequence: CASSGGGEQKITAFF. The full variable domain, with the rest looked up from reference TRBV19 and TRBJ1-1, is DGGITQSPKYLFRKEGQNVTLSCEQNLNHDAMYWYRQDPGQGLRLIYYSQIVNDFQKGDIAEGYSVSREKKESFPLTVTSAQKNPTAFYLCASSGGGEQKITAFFGQGTRLTVV.

The gene calls are TRBV7-8 and TRBJ2-1; 9 bases align to TRBD2. Germline loops: CDR1 SGHVS, CDR2 FQNEAQ. The CDR3 is 19 residues long. Trimming took 1 base from V and 8 from J; bases not matched to a gene: 18. The chain's CDR3 is CASSLGYRRRREGLDEQFF. CDR3 coding DNA: TGTGCCAGCAGCTTAGGTTACCGTCGTCGGCGGGAGGGCTTAGATGAGCAGTTCTTC.

The chain uses TRBV7-9 and TRBJ1-1, with D tentatively TRBD1 (5 bases). Trimming took off 4 bases at V and 2 bases at J, with 14 bases between the two ends. The CDR3 sequence is 15 residues long. The V gene's germline CDR1 is SEHNR and CDR2 FQNEAQ (reference sequence). The DNA for the CDR3 is TGTGCCAGCAGCTCCCCGGGAACAGGTAACACTGAAGCTTTCTTT. Protein sequence: CASSSPGTGNTEAFF.

The genes are TRBV7-3 and TRBJ2-2; weak D call: TRBD2 (6 bases). V dropped 2 bases and J dropped 6 bases, with 16 bases sitting between them. The CDR3 runs 16 residues. Germline CDR1 SGHTA, CDR2 FQGTGA. The CDR3 loop is CASSLFGQTGAGELFF. DNA for the CDR3: TGTGCCAGCAGCTTATTCGGACAAACGGGGGCCGGGGAGCTGTTTTTT.

The genes are TRBV5-1 and TRBJ2-7; possible D gene TRBD1, 5 bases. Germline V gene lookup returns CDR1 SGHRS and CDR2 YFSETQ. The germline V and J ends were trimmed by 2 bases and 2 bases, with 11 bases remaining between them. The CDR3 has 14 residues. The CDR3 here is CASSFARQTYEQYF. In nucleotides, the CDR3 is TGCGCCAGCAGCTTTGCGAGACAGACCTACGAGCAGTACTTC. The complete variable domain, with remaining parts taken from reference TRBV5-1 and TRBJ2-7, reads KAGVTQTPRYLIKTRGQQVTLSCSPISGHRSVSWYQQTPGQGLQFLFEYFSETQRNKGNFPGRFSGRQFSNSRSEMNVSTLELGDSALYLCASSFARQTYEQYFGPGTRLTVT.

The chain employs TRBV11-2 and TRBJ2-3, with 7 bases fitting TRBD2. CDR3 length equals 16 residues. Germline V CDR1 and CDR2: SGHAT, FQNNGV. V gave up 5 bases and J gave up 3 bases; unmatched junction bases: 11. For the CDR3, the DNA is TGTGCCAGCAGCGATCGTGGGACGGGAGGTACAGATACGCAGTATTTT. Amino acid sequence: CASSDRGTGGTDTQYF.

This clone was counted a few times. The chain joins TRBV19 to TRBJ2-7, with D perhaps being TRBD1 or TRBD2 (5 bases each). The length of the CDR3 is 14 residues. V was pared by 5 bases and J by 3 bases, with 14 bases between. Germline loops: CDR1 LNHDA, CDR2 SQIVND (reference sequence). The CDR3 sequence: CASSSGTDGYEQYF. CDR3 DNA sequence: TGTGCCAGTAGTTCCGGGACGGATGGCTACGAGCAGTACTTC.

The chain recombines TRBV15 with TRBJ1-1; D remains ambiguous. Germline values: CDR1 LNHNV, CDR2 YYDKDF (reference sequence). V lost 5 bases, J lost 0 bases, and 7 bases lay in between. The CDR3 has 13 amino acids. Written as DNA, the CDR3 is TGTGCCACCAGCCCCAGACTGAACACTGAAGCTTTCTTT. Translating it yields CATSPRLNTEAFF.

The J gene is TRBJ1-1, the V gene TRBV6-5; D ambiguous. V was cut by 2 bases and J by 4 bases, with 17 bases left in between. The CDR3 is made up of 16 amino acids. CDR1 is MNHEY, CDR2 SVGAGI, per germline. The CDR3 spells CASSYTLGLGSTEAFF. The DNA for the CDR3 is TGTGCCAGCAGTTACACTCTGGGTTTAGGGAGCACTGAAGCTTTCTTT.

The V and J genes are TRBV9 and TRBJ2-3; 9 bases are a match to TRBD2. Germline V gene sequence: CDR1 SGDLS, CDR2 YYNGEE. The CDR3 runs to 15 residues. The V segment lost 4 bases and the J segment 4 bases; nucleotides outside the gene matches: 7. The CDR3 loop is CASSSRTSEPDTQYF. CDR3 in DNA: TGTGCCAGCAGCTCCCGGACTAGCGAACCAGATACGCAGTATTTT.

The chain carries TRBV12-2 and TRBJ1-2; no DNA check was done on the table's D call, TRBD1. TRBV12-2 is a pseudogene. This CDR3 comprises 16 residues. Here the CDR3 DNA reads TGTGCAAGTCGCTTAGAAAAGCGGACAGGGATGTATGGCTACACCTTC. As protein: CASRLEKRTGMYGYTF.

This chain connects TRBV19 to TRBJ2-7, with 9 bases matching TRBD1. V was pared by 3 bases and J by 6 bases, with 6 bases of the junction left unmatched. Germline V CDR1 and CDR2: LNHDA, SQIVND (reference sequence). The CDR3 runs to 14 residues. This CDR3 reads CASSIRDRASEQYF. In DNA form, the CDR3 reads TGTGCCAGTAGTATCCGGGACAGGGCGTCCGAGCAGTACTTC.

This clone has a handful of counts. The chain joins TRBV3-1 (or the pseudogene TRBV3-2) to TRBJ1-6; the D is unclear. The CDR3 loop spans 16 amino acids. CDR1 is LGHDT, CDR2 YNNKEL, per germline (reference sequence). Trimming left V 0 bases short and J 7 bases short, with 13 bases between. CDR3 nucleotide sequence: TGTGCCAGCAGCCAAGATCTAACTCCGAGAAATTCACCCCTCCACTTT. Residues: CASSQDLTPRNSPLHF.

This rearrangement joins TRBV30 to TRBJ2-7; the D gene is possibly TRBD1 (5 bases). This CDR3 has 14 residues. Germline CDR1 and CDR2: GTSNPN and SVGIG (reference sequence). Deletions cut 0 bases from V and 4 bases from J, with 13 bases between. The CDR3 loop is CAWSVSTDSYEQYF. For the CDR3, the DNA is TGTGCCTGGAGTGTGTCTACAGACAGTTACGAGCAGTACTTC.

Written as DNA, the CDR3 is TGTGCCAGCTCACCTCCGGGACAGGGGGCTATGAACACTGAAGCTTTCTTT. It specifies CASSPPGQGAMNTEAFF. The gene calls are TRBV18 and TRBJ1-1, with 12 bases lining up with TRBD1. The CDR3 is 17 amino acids. Germline V gene data show CDR1 as KGHSH and CDR2 as LQKENI. The junction had 5 bases not matched to a gene; V was cut back by 3 bases and J by 0 bases.